These 5 T cell receptor beta chains originate from one sample sequenced in a study of CD4+ T cells in melanoma. The repertoire was sequenced with immunoSEQ multiplex PCR; TCRdb's copy has only in-frame clones and lacks some. The table lists thousands of clones, over 55% of them singletons. Sequenced input: cells from a culture (not recorded whether cultured in vitro). The receptors originated from a human donor with melanoma.

The V and J genes are TRBV7-6 and TRBJ1-4, with a possible D match to TRBD1 (6 bases). Trimming shortened V by 5 bases and J by 9 bases, and 22 bases separated the two germline ends. There are 16 residues in the CDR3. In germline, CDR1 is SGHVS, CDR2 FNYEAQ. CDR3 nucleotide sequence: TGTGCCAGCAGCCCGTGGGGACACAGCAAACAAAAAAAACTGTTTTTT. It translates to CASSPWGHSKQKKLFF.

This clone was detected once. The chain carries TRBV7-6 and TRBJ2-2; D not resolved. Germline loops: CDR1 SGHVS, CDR2 FNYEAQ. The germline V and J ends were trimmed by 0 bases and 4 bases, with 12 bases remaining between them. The CDR3 contains 16 residues. DNA of the CDR3: TGTGCCAGCAGCTTAGCCGTGGGCAGAACCACCGGGGAGCTGTTTTTT. Translated, it gives CASSLAVGRTTGELFF.

The rearrangement joins TRBV5-1 to TRBJ1-1; D not certain. This CDR3 has 13 amino acids. V was pared by 6 bases and J by 6 bases, with 15 bases between. Looked up from germline, CDR1 is SGHRS and CDR2 is YFSETQ. CDR3 bases: TGCGCCAGCACCTCAACGACCGCGCCTGAAGCTTTCTTT. The encoded protein is CASTSTTAPEAFF.

The J gene is TRBJ2-1, the V gene TRBV4-1; 10 bases align to TRBD2. Germline CDR1 is MGHRA and CDR2 is YSYEKL. J was trimmed by 8 bases and V by 3 bases; bases with no gene match: 7. This CDR3 contains 15 residues. In nucleotides, the CDR3 is TGCGCCAGCAGCCATCAAGCGGGGGGGCTTTATGAGCAGTTCTTC. The encoded protein is CASSHQAGGLYEQFF.

The chain joins TRBV2 to TRBJ2-5; 9 bases are a match to TRBD2. Looked up from germline, CDR1 is SNHLY and CDR2 is FYNNEI. The CDR3 extends over 16 amino acids. Losses at the gene ends were 6 bases for V and 1 base for J; bases not matched to a gene: 9. The CDR3 nucleotides are TGTGCCAGCAGCCTAATGCGGGGGGGGTCCCAAGAGACCCAGTACTTC. Its translation: CASSLMRGGSQETQYF.